Listed below are T cell receptor beta chains from one sample, sequenced in a study of PD-1 blockade in mismatch repair-deficient tumors. TCRdb keeps only in-frame clones here, not all; method: immunoSEQ multiplex PCR. The sample includes 120,000 or so clones, roughly 86% of them seen just once. Material: peripheral blood, obtained 44 weeks after starting pembrolizumab. These receptors came from an adult with mismatch repair-deficient cancer. Both conserved end residues are part of each CDR3. D genes are given only for firm matches. Only some rows state a clone size, as once, few, many or a class for expanded clones.

.,TRBJ2-1,few,TRBV4-1,CASSSSGPTVRFF,TGCGCCAGCAGCTCAAGTGGTCCCACCGTCCGGTTCTTC
TRBD1,TRBJ1-1,.,TRBV11-3,CASSLGYTGVNTEAFF,TGTGCCAGCAGCTTAGGCTATACAGGGGTGAACACTGAAGCTTTCTTT
TRBD2,TRBJ2-5,.,TRBV6-5,CASSPGTSQETQYF,TGTGCCAGCAGCCCAGGGACTAGCCAAGAGACCCAGTACTTC
TRBD2,TRBJ2-3,.,TRBV30,CAWRPPSGRSGNTQYF,TGTGCCTGGAGGCCTCCTAGCGGGAGGAGTGGGAATACGCAGTATTTT
.,TRBJ1-1,.,TRBV7-2,CASSLRSGTEAFF,TGTGCCAGCAGCCTTCGTTCGGGCACTGAAGCTTTCTTT
.,TRBJ2-2,.,TRBV28,CASTLRWKKTGELFF,TGTGCCAGCACTTTACGGTGGAAGAAAACCGGGGAGCTGTTTTTT
.,TRBJ2-5,.,TRBV5-1,CASSPEWGRETQYF,TGCGCCAGCAGCCCAGAATGGGGTCGGGAGACCCAGTACTTC
.,TRBJ2-2,.,TRBV5-1,CASSLMGATGELFF,TGCGCCAGCAGCTTGATGGGGGCTACCGGGGAGCTGTTTTTT
TRBD1,TRBJ2-5,.,TRBV7-6,CASSLAPPDRAPEAWQETQYF,TGTGCCAGCAGCTTAGCACCACCGGACAGGGCCCCTGAGGCGTGGCAAGAGACCCAGTACTTC
.,TRBJ2-6,.,TRBV6-4,CASSDSFSGANVLTF,TGTGCCAGCAGTGACTCATTCTCTGGGGCCAACGTCCTGACTTTC
.,TRBJ2-3,.,TRBV12-5,CASGLSTTVFSF,TGTGCTAGTGGTTTGTCAACGACGGTTTTTAGTTTT
.,TRBJ1-5,.,TRBV4-1,CASSQTTGKGNQPQHF,TGCGCCAGCAGCCAAACGACAGGTAAAGGTAATCAGCCCCAGCATTTT
TRBD1,TRBJ2-1,.,TRBV13,CASSPGQGYNEQFF,TGTGCCAGCAGCCCGGGACAGGGGTACAATGAGCAGTTCTTC
.,TRBJ2-1,.,TRBV6-5,CASSYRRQTFYNEQFF,TGTGCCAGCAGTTACCGTAGACAGACTTTCTACAATGAGCAGTTCTTC
.,TRBJ1-1,.,TRBV5-1,CASSLQPMNTEAFF,TGCGCCAGCAGCTTGCAACCCATGAACACTGAAGCTTTCTTT
.,TRBJ2-6,.,TRBV7-9,CASSLEFSGSGANVLTF,TGTGCCAGCAGCTTAGAATTTAGCGGCTCTGGGGCCAACGTCCTGACTTTC
.,TRBJ1-1,.,TRBV6-5,CASSYSPTGNTEAFF,TGTGCCAGCAGTTACTCGCCGACAGGGAACACTGAAGCTTTCTTT
TRBD2,TRBJ2-1,.,TRBV4-1,CASSQGPEGTSGTYNEQFF,TGCGCCAGCAGCCAAGGCCCAGAGGGGACTAGCGGGACTTACAATGAGCAGTTCTTC
TRBD2,TRBJ2-7,.,TRBV9,CASSSGTSLGAEQYF,TGTGCCAGCAGCTCCGGGACTAGCCTCGGGGCGGAGCAGTACTTC
.,TRBJ2-7,.,TRBV6-5,CASSYLVGRSYEQYF,TGTGCCAGCAGTTACTTGGTGGGACGCTCCTACGAGCAGTACTTC
.,TRBJ1-4,.,TRBV29-1,CSVAAGNEKLFF,TGCAGCGTTGCGGCGGGAAATGAAAAACTGTTTTTT
.,TRBJ1-2,few,TRBV5-4,CASSGDSNYGYTF,TGTGCCAGCAGCGGAGACAGTAACTATGGCTACACCTTC
TRBD1,TRBJ2-7,.,TRBV18,CASSPPGQGYEQYF,TGTGCCAGCTCACCACCGGGACAGGGGTACGAGCAGTACTTC
.,TRBJ1-4,.,TRBV27,CASSLTGTEGEKLFF,TGTGCCAGCAGTCTAACCGGGACTGAAGGAGAAAAACTGTTTTTT
TRBD2,TRBJ2-5,.,TRBV7-2,CASSPGLAEETQYF,TGTGCCAGCAGCCCGGGACTAGCGGAAGAGACCCAGTACTTC
.,TRBJ2-5,once,TRBV5-6,CASSLGRFPQETQYF,TGTGCCAGCAGCTTGGGCAGGTTCCCCCAGGAGACCCAGTACTTC
.,TRBJ1-5,.,TRBV27,CASSLTGSAGQPQHF,TGTGCCAGCAGTTTAACAGGGAGCGCCGGACAGCCCCAGCATTTT
.,TRBJ2-7,.,TRBV11-3,CASSWPGYEQYF,TGTGCCAGCAGTTGGCCGGGCTACGAGCAGTACTTC
.,TRBJ2-7,.,TRBV19,CASSDGRTYEQYF,TGTGCCAGTTCGGACGGACGAACCTACGAGCAGTACTTC
TRBD2,TRBJ2-5,.,TRBV11-2,CASSPFGGRLVGETQYF,TGTGCCAGCAGCCCATTTGGCGGGAGGCTGGTGGGGGAGACCCAGTACTTC
TRBD2,TRBJ2-1,.,TRBV30,CACMTSGEDDEQFF,TGTGCCTGTATGACTAGCGGGGAGGATGATGAGCAGTTCTTC
TRBD2,TRBJ2-2,.,TRBV27,CASSSLGLAGGTGELFF,TGTGCCAGCAGTTCCCTGGGACTAGCGGGTGGGACCGGGGAGCTGTTTTTT
TRBD2,TRBJ2-7,.,TRBV10-2,CASSEPPLAGDTHKEQYF,TGCGCCAGCAGTGAGCCCCCACTAGCGGGAGATACACATAAGGAGCAGTACTTC
.,TRBJ1-3,.,TRBV30,CAWRATTGPLRGNTIYF,TGTGCCTGGAGAGCCACGACCGGGCCCCTAAGAGGAAACACCATATATTTT
.,TRBJ2-3,.,TRBV5-1,CASSVLFGEPDTQYF,TGCGCCAGCAGCGTCCTCTTTGGGGAACCAGATACGCAGTATTTT
.,TRBJ2-7,once,TRBV19,CASSIAPQGHYEQYF,TGTGCCAGTAGTATCGCCCCGCAGGGCCATTACGAGCAGTACTTC
.,TRBJ1-5,.,TRBV5-1,CASSLDGGNQPQHF,TGCGCCAGCAGCTTAGACGGGGGGAATCAGCCCCAGCATTTT
.,TRBJ2-5,.,TRBV9,CASSANRDGGETQYF,TGTGCCAGCAGCGCTAACCGGGACGGAGGAGAGACCCAGTACTTC
TRBD2,TRBJ2-3,.,TRBV28,CASRKYGLAGDTQYF,TGTGCCAGCAGGAAATACGGACTAGCGGGAGATACGCAGTATTTT
TRBD2,TRBJ2-5,.,TRBV2,CASSVGLAGPQETQYF,TGTGCCAGCAGTGTAGGACTAGCGGGGCCACAAGAGACCCAGTACTTC
TRBD2,TRBJ2-7,.,TRBV28,CASRSSGGLLGEQYF,TGTGCCAGCAGGTCTAGCGGGGGGCTCCTAGGGGAGCAGTACTTC
.,TRBJ2-7,.,TRBV30,CAWSVRREEQYF,TGTGCCTGGAGTGTACGGAGGGAGGAGCAGTACTTC
.,TRBJ1-1,.,TRBV6-1,CASSEAREGDTEAFF,TGTGCCAGCAGTGAAGCGAGGGAGGGGGACACTGAAGCTTTCTTT
.,TRBJ2-5,.,TRBV27,CASSLSGPGETQYF,TGTGCCAGCAGTTTATCCGGGCCGGGGGAGACCCAGTACTTC
.,TRBJ1-4,.,TRBV28,CASSPTGYDNEKLFF,TGTGCCAGCAGTCCAACGGGCTACGATAATGAAAAACTGTTTTTT
.,TRBJ2-1,.,TRBV7-9,CASSLHEEQFF,TGTGCCAGCAGCTTACATGAGGAGCAGTTCTTC
.,TRBJ2-1,once,TRBV5-1,CASSAGTRNEQFF,TGCGCCAGCAGCGCGGGAACGAGGAATGAGCAGTTCTTC
.,TRBJ2-5,.,TRBV11-2,CASSLWGIRETQYF,TGTGCCAGCAGCTTATGGGGGATTAGAGAGACCCAGTACTTC
.,TRBJ2-5,.,TRBV5-6,CASSLVGMGRQETQYF,TGTGCCAGCAGCTTGGTGGGAATGGGGAGACAAGAGACCCAGTACTTC
.,TRBJ2-3,.,TRBV14,CASSPPYPRGTDTQYF,TGTGCCAGCAGCCCTCCTTATCCGCGGGGCACAGATACGCAGTATTTT